This T cell receptor (beta chain) was found in a study of cytomegalovirus exposure and HLA in healthy donors. General study results and limits: HLA alleles were associated with 16,951 TCR beta sequences in a later analysis at 0.05 false discovery rate.

PCR primers comprised 60 Vbeta and 13 Jbeta primers. Original processing methods: In a later analysis, roughly 86 million unique TCR beta chains included roughly 11 million shared by two or more donors. Sequencing was performed with immunoSEQ multiplex PCR; in TCRdb, only in-frame clones are kept and a portion is missing. V and J calls and clone size are those listed in that table; D and trimming were worked out from the DNA. The data show around 200,000 clones, roughly three quarters seen once. Note on this clone: The target antigen is unknown.

The V gene's germline CDR1 is SNHLY and CDR2 FYNNEI. The CDR3 is 13 residues long. Trimming removed 6 bases at V and 1 base at J, with 9 bases between. This chain joins TRBV2 and TRBJ1-1, with D perhaps TRBD1 (5 bases). Input material: PBMCs. The TCR comes from a woman aged 18-29 years in good health and CMV-seronegative. The DNA for the CDR3 is TGTGCCAGCAGGCAAGACAGGAACACTGAAGCTTTCTTT. Translated, it gives CASRQDRNTEAFF.